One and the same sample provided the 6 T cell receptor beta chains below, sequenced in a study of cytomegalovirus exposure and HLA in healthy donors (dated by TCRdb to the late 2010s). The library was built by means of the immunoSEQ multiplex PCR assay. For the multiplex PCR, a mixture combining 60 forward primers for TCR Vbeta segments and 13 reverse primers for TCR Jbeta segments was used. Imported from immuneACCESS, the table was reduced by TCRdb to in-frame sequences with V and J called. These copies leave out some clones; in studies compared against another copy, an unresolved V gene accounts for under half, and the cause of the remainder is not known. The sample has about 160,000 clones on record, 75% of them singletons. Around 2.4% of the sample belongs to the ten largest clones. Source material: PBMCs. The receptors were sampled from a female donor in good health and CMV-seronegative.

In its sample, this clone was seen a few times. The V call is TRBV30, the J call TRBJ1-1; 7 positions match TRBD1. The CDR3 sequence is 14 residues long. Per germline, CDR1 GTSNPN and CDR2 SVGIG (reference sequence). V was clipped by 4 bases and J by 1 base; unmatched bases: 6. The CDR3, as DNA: TGTGCCTGGACTTCGGGACAGAGGAACACTGAAGCTTTCTTT. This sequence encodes CAWTSGQRNTEAFF.

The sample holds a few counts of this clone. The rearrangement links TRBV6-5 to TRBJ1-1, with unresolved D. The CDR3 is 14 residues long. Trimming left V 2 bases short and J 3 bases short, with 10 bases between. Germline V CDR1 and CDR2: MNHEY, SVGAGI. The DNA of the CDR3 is TGTGCCAGCAGTTACCGAGAGCGGGACACTGAAGCTTTCTTT. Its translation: CASSYRERDTEAFF.

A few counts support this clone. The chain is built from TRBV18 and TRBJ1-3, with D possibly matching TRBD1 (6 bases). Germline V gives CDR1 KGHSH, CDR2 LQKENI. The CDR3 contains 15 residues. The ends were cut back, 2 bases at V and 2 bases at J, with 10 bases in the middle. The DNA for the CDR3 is TGTGCCAGCTCACCAAAAACAGGGCCTGGAAACACCATATATTTT. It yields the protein CASSPKTGPGNTIYF. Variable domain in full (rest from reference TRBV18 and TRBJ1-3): NAGVMQNPRHLVRRRGQEARLRCSPMKGHSHVYWYRQLPEEGLKFMVYLQKENIIDESGMPKERFSAEFPKEGPSILRIQQVVRGDSAAYFCASSPKTGPGNTIYFGEGSWLTVV.

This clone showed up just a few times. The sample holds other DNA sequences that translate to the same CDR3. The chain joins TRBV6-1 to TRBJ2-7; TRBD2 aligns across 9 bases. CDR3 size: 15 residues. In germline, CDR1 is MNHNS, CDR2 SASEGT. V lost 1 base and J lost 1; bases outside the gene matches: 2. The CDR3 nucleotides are TGTGCCAGCAGTGAAGAGACTAGCGGATCCTACGAGCAGTACTTC. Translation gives CASSEETSGSYEQYF.

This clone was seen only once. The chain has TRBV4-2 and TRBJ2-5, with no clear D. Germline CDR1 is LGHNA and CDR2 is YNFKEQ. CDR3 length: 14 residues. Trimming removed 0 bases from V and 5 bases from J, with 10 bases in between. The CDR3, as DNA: TGTGCCAGCAGCCAAGAGGGCCCACGGGAGACCCAGTACTTC. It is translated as CASSQEGPRETQYF.

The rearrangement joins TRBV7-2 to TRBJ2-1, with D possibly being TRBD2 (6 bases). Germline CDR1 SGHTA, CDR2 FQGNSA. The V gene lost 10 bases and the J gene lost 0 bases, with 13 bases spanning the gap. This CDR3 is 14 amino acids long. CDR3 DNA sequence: TGTGCCACCGCGGGGTCTAGCTCCTACAATGAGCAGTTCTTC. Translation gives CATAGSSSYNEQFF.